Below, 5 T cell receptor beta chains from the same sample are listed, as sequenced in a study of T cells in Graves' hyperthyroidism and ophthalmopathy. Amplification of TCR beta CDR3 regions used RNA as the template. The TCR CDR3 first-round RT-PCR relied on the HTBI primer set. One entry per CDR3 protein results from TCRdb running MiXCR on the multiplex PCR reads. The sample has around 290,000 distinct CDR3 sequences; about an eighth are singletons. The specimen sequenced was blood. The receptors here all came from a woman in her thirties or forties with Graves' hyperthyroidism.

At least ten counts were recorded for this clonotype. This CDR3 reads CASSLLPRTDYGYTF. The CDR3, as DNA: TGTGCCAGCAGCTTATTACCCCGGACAGACTATGGCTACACCTTC. The J gene is TRBJ1-2, the V gene TRBV7-8, with a possible D match to TRBD1 (6 bases). The CDR3 is 15 amino acids. Deletions cut 2 bases from V and 3 bases from J, with 13 bases between. Germline CDR1 is SGHVS and CDR2 is FQNEAQ.

This clonotype was detected many times. This chain connects TRBV28 to TRBJ2-3; 10 bases align to TRBD2. V lost 7 bases to trimming and J lost 0 bases; unmatched junction nucleotides: 13. Germline lookup yields CDR1 MDHEN and CDR2 SYDVKM. There are 18 residues in the CDR3. CDR3 sequence: CASNPWALSGRSTDTQYF. The DNA of the CDR3 is TGTGCCAGCAACCCCTGGGCCCTTAGCGGGAGGAGCACAGATACGCAGTATTTT. Drawing the rest from reference TRBV28 and TRBJ2-3, the complete variable domain is DVKVTQSSRYLVKRTGEKVFLECVQDMDHENMFWYRQDPGLGLRLIYFSYDVKMKEKGDIPEGYSVSREKKERFSLILESASTNQTSMYLCASNPWALSGRSTDTQYFGPGTRLTVL.

The CDR3 here is CASSLGTGPGTYEQYF. The CDR3 nucleotides are TGCGCCAGCAGCTTGGGCACAGGGCCGGGGACCTACGAGCAGTACTTC. The rearrangement joins TRBV5-1 to TRBJ2-7; D perhaps matches TRBD1 (6 bases). Trimming removed 0 bases from V and 2 bases from J, with 15 bases in between. Germline loops: CDR1 SGHRS, CDR2 YFSETQ. The CDR3 is 16 amino acids.

This clonotype came up many times. The gene calls are TRBV27 and TRBJ1-2; TRBD1 might be the D (5 bases). The CDR3 spans 13 residues. In germline, CDR1 is MNHEY, CDR2 SMNVEV (reference sequence). V gave up 5 bases and J gave up 8 bases, with 15 bases separating them. In DNA, the CDR3 is TGTGCCAGCAGTACACAGGCATCGGGAGGCTACACCTTC. Translated, it gives CASSTQASGGYTF.

This clonotype was counted at least ten times. The rearrangement uses TRBV20-1 and TRBJ2-3; the D is unclear. The germline V gene has CDR1 DFQATT and CDR2 SNEGSKA (reference sequence). V was pared by 0 bases and J by 3 bases, with 13 bases between. The length of the CDR3 is 15 residues. CDR3 amino acids: CSARESARVTDTQYF. CDR3 in DNA: TGCAGTGCTAGAGAATCGGCTAGGGTTACAGATACGCAGTATTTT.